These 11 T cell receptor beta chains were sequenced from one sample in a study of blood T cell repertoires in COVID-19. Produced via immunoSEQ multiplex PCR; TCRdb's table is partial and in-frame only. The table lists about 250,000 clones, around 89% of them singletons. The specimen sequenced was PBMCs or T cells enriched from blood (not recorded which). These receptors all come from a woman between 18 and 30 years old who had recovered from COVID-19.

This chain links TRBV5-8 with TRBJ2-1, with 11 bases aligning to TRBD2. This CDR3 is 17 amino acids long. V trimming: 2 bases; J trimming: 4 bases; junction bases outside the gene matches: 8. The germline V gene encodes CDR1 SGHTS and CDR2 YDEGEE. The CDR3 region is CASSFSVAGGLYNEQFF. CDR3 bases: TGTGCCAGCAGCTTCTCGGTAGCGGGGGGGCTTTACAATGAGCAGTTCTTC.

The chain combines TRBV7-9 with TRBJ2-4; TRBD1 matches at 8 bases. J was trimmed by 5 bases and V by 3 bases; bases with no gene match: 9. The germline V gene encodes CDR1 SEHNR and CDR2 FQNEAQ (reference sequence). The CDR3 runs 16 residues. The CDR3 protein is CASSLYQGARENIQYF. The CDR3 nucleotides are TGTGCCAGCAGCTTGTATCAGGGGGCGCGGGAAAACATTCAGTACTTC.

The chain has TRBV28 and TRBJ2-7, with D possibly matching TRBD1 (5 bases). Between the trimmed V and J ends, which lost 7 bases and 0 bases, there was a span of 16 bases. This CDR3 is 15 amino acids long. Germline V gene lookup returns CDR1 MDHEN and CDR2 SYDVKM. This CDR3 reads CASNSPGLGSYEQYF. In nucleotides, the CDR3 is TGTGCCAGCAACTCTCCAGGGTTGGGCTCCTACGAGCAGTACTTC.

The CDR3 DNA follows: TGTGCCAGCAGACAGGGGCTCAACGCCTATGGCTACACCTTC. Its protein is CASRQGLNAYGYTF. This chain joins TRBV6-6 and TRBJ1-2; 7 positions agree with TRBD1. CDR3 length equals 14 residues. Trimming removed 6 bases from V and 4 bases from J; junction bases left unmatched: 8. From germline, CDR1 is MNHNY and CDR2 SVGAGI (reference sequence).

Here the CDR3 reads CASSTDRTNYGYTF. The CDR3 nucleotides read TGTGCCAGCAGTACGGACAGAACTAACTATGGCTACACCTTC. V gene TRBV6-6 combines with J gene TRBJ1-2; TRBD1 is a possible D gene (6 bases). The CDR3 contains 14 residues. Germline V gene sequence: CDR1 MNHNY, CDR2 SVGAGI (reference sequence). The ends were cut back, 5 bases at V and 0 bases at J, with 10 bases in the middle.

V gene TRBV2 combines with J gene TRBJ1-2; TRBD1 agrees at 12 bases. The germline V gene has CDR1 SNHLY and CDR2 FYNNEI. With 4 bases clipped from V and 5 bases from J, the junction kept 11 bases outside the gene matches. This CDR3 has 17 amino acids. CDR3 nucleotides: TGTGCCAGCAGTGGTGACGAAGGGACAGGGGGCCTTTATGGCTACACCTTC. This translates into CASSGDEGTGGLYGYTF.

In DNA, the CDR3 is TGCAGCGTAGTACAGAGCTCCTACAATGAGCAGTTCTTC. It yields the protein CSVVQSSYNEQFF. This chain links TRBV29-1 with TRBJ2-1; no definite D call. The germline V and J ends were trimmed by 6 bases and 0 bases, with 9 bases remaining between them. The CDR3 has 13 residues. In germline, CDR1 is SQVTM, CDR2 ANQGSEA.

The chain uses TRBV25-1 and TRBJ1-6; D is unclear. Germline V gene lookup returns CDR1 MGHDK and CDR2 SYGVNS. V dropped 1 base and J dropped 2 bases, with 9 bases sitting between them. CDR3 length: 16 amino acids. The CDR3 DNA sequence: TGTGCCAGCAGTGAATTGGGAGCCGCCTATAATTCACCCCTCCACTTT. It yields the protein CASSELGAAYNSPLHF.

The CDR3 is CASTSGTGSGYTF. CDR3 sequence (DNA): TGCGCCAGCACCTCGGGGACAGGGAGCGGCTACACCTTC. J is TRBJ1-2 and V is TRBV5-1, with 9 bases lining up with TRBD1. CDR3 length equals 13 residues. Germline CDR1 is SGHRS and CDR2 is YFSETQ. Trimming cost V 6 bases and J 8 bases; bases outside gene matches: 8. Supplemented by reference TRBV5-1 and TRBJ1-2, the full variable domain reads KAGVTQTPRYLIKTRGQQVTLSCSPISGHRSVSWYQQTPGQGLQFLFEYFSETQRNKGNFPGRFSGRQFSNSRSEMNVSTLELGDSALYLCASTSGTGSGYTFGSGTRLTVV.

CDR3 sequence: CASSPRLLAPQETQYF. CDR3 DNA sequence: TGTGCCAGCTCACCCCGACTACTAGCGCCGCAAGAGACCCAGTACTTC. The J gene is TRBJ2-5, the V gene TRBV18; the match to TRBD2 covers 7 bases. Trimming took 3 bases from V and 2 from J; bases not matched to a gene: 9. From germline, CDR1 is KGHSH and CDR2 LQKENI. This CDR3 has 16 amino acids.

The rearrangement links TRBV11-2 to TRBJ1-3; possible D gene TRBD1, 5 bases. The length of the CDR3 is 18 residues. Trimming removed 6 bases at V and 0 bases at J, with 21 bases between. Germline V lookup: CDR1 SGHAT, CDR2 FQNNGV. The CDR3 DNA is TGTGCCAGCAGATTGGGAGGCGGGGGTATCGGCTCTGGAAACACCATATATTTT. Amino acids: CASRLGGGGIGSGNTIYF.